The rows below give T cell receptor beta chains drawn from one sample of a study of cytomegalovirus exposure and HLA in healthy donors. Some clones are missing from TCRdb's copy, which holds only in-frame ones; the method was immunoSEQ multiplex PCR. The table includes approximately 160,000 clones, roughly 77% detected once. The sequencing sample was made of PBMCs. These receptors were taken from a woman aged 40-49 years in good health and CMV-seropositive. The CDR3 runs from the conserved cysteine through the conserved F or W. A D gene is named only where the DNA matches it firmly. For some rows the clone size is stated as once, few or many, or as a class when expanded; others skip it.

TRBJ2-3 | TRBD1 | few | TRBV6-1 | CASSEGRDRPDTQYF | TGTGCCAGCAGTGAAGGGAGGGACAGGCCAGATACGCAGTATTTT
TRBJ2-7 | TRBD2 | . | TRBV12-5 | CASGLVTSGEISYEQYF | TGTGCTAGTGGTTTGGTAACTAGCGGGGAAATCTCCTACGAGCAGTACTTC
TRBJ2-2 | . | few | TRBV7-6 | CASSLFPRVGELFF | TGTGCCAGCAGCTTATTCCCTAGAGTCGGGGAGCTGTTTTTT
TRBJ2-7 | . | . | TRBV7-2 | CASSFGLYEQYF | TGTGCCAGCAGTTTTGGACTGTACGAGCAGTACTTC
TRBJ2-3 | . | . | TRBV7-2 | CATGPDTQYF | TGTGCCACAGGGCCCGATACGCAGTATTTT
TRBJ1-5 | . | . | TRBV2 | CASSGVSGDYQPQHF | TGTGCCAGCAGTGGGGTCTCGGGGGATTATCAGCCCCAGCATTTT
TRBJ2-1 | . | . | TRBV4-3 | CASSQDVATSSYNEQFF | TGCGCCAGCAGCCAAGATGTGGCGACAAGCTCCTACAATGAGCAGTTCTTC
TRBJ1-2 | TRBD1 | . | TRBV5-1 | CASSGGQADGYTF | TGCGCCAGCAGCGGGGGACAGGCAGACGGCTACACCTTC
TRBJ2-3 | . | . | TRBV5-1 | CASSPSTDTQYF | TGCGCCAGCAGCCCTTCCACAGATACGCAGTATTTT
TRBJ2-2 | TRBD2 | . | TRBV11-2 | CASSLVPSGGRELFF | TGTGCCAGCAGCTTAGTTCCTAGCGGGGGCCGGGAGCTGTTTTTT
TRBJ2-1 | TRBD1 | . | TRBV5-5 | CASSRDSSYNEQFF | TGTGCCAGCAGCCGGGACAGCTCCTACAATGAGCAGTTCTTC
TRBJ2-3 | . | . | TRBV4-1 | CASSQEELTPAQYF | TGCGCCAGCAGCCAAGAGGAGTTGACCCCTGCGCAGTATTTT
TRBJ2-1 | TRBD2 | . | TRBV11-3 | CASSFSGLAGTYNEQFF | TGTGCCAGCAGCTTCTCGGGACTAGCGGGGACCTACAATGAGCAGTTCTTC
TRBJ1-3 | . | . | TRBV19 | CAAEELSGNTIYF | TGTGCCGCGGAGGAGCTCTCTGGAAACACCATATATTTT
TRBJ2-7 | TRBD1 | . | TRBV5-6 | CASSPGTGISYEQYF | TGTGCCAGCAGCCCAGGGACAGGGATTTCCTACGAGCAGTACTTC
TRBJ1-2 | . | . | TRBV7-2 | CASSSYGEDGYPF | TGTGCCAGCAGCTCCTATGGGGAGGACGGCTACCCCTTC
TRBJ1-3 | TRBD1 | few | TRBV5-1 | CASSYTGGAVGNTIYF | TGCGCCAGCAGCTATACAGGGGGCGCGGTTGGAAACACCATATATTTT
TRBJ2-1 | TRBD2 | once | TRBV10-2 | CASSLAGSYNEQFF | TGCGCCAGCAGTCTAGCGGGCTCCTACAATGAGCAGTTCTTC
TRBJ1-3 | TRBD1 | . | TRBV30 | CAWSVLQGDSGNTIYF | TGTGCCTGGAGTGTACTGCAGGGGGACTCTGGAAACACCATATATTTT
TRBJ2-6 | TRBD1 | . | TRBV19 | CASSSTGGNTFSGANVLTF | TGTGCCAGTAGTAGCACAGGGGGTAATACATTCTCTGGGGCCAACGTCCTGACTTTC
TRBJ2-3 | TRBD2 | . | TRBV4-3 | CASRGVQGTSGGVSSTDTQYF | TGCGCCAGCCGCGGGGTCCAAGGGACTAGCGGGGGGGTTTCTAGCACAGATACGCAGTATTTT
TRBJ1-2 | . | . | TRBV6-1 | CASSASVGGTILAYGYTF | TGTGCCAGCAGTGCCTCGGTGGGAGGGACAATCCTAGCCTATGGCTACACCTTC
TRBJ2-7 | . | few | TRBV7-9 | CASSQNRVRSSYEQYF | TGTGCCAGCAGCCAAAACAGGGTCAGAAGCTCCTACGAGCAGTACTTC
TRBJ2-1 | TRBD2 | once | TRBV4-2 | CASSQALAGLYNEQFF | TGTGCCAGCAGCCAAGCTCTAGCGGGGTTATACAATGAGCAGTTCTTC
TRBJ2-3 | . | . | TRBV1 | CTSSGEWQSSTDTQYF | TGCACCAGCAGCGGAGAGTGGCAGTCTAGCACAGATACGCAGTATTTT
TRBJ1-2 | TRBD1 | few | TRBV5-6 | CASSLRTGYVYGYTF | TGTGCCAGCAGCTTAAGGACAGGATACGTCTATGGCTACACCTTC
TRBJ1-1 | . | few | TRBV6-1 | CASTEGVLSEAFF | TGTGCCAGCACAGAGGGGGTTTTATCTGAAGCTTTCTTT
TRBJ1-1 | TRBD1 | . | TRBV5-4 | CASSGGQGGTEAFF | TGTGCCAGCAGCGGAGGACAGGGCGGGACTGAAGCTTTCTTT
TRBJ1-1 | TRBD1 | few | TRBV5-1 | CASSRGTENTEAFF | TGCGCCAGCAGCCGCGGGACAGAGAACACTGAAGCTTTCTTT
TRBJ1-1 | TRBD1 | . | TRBV28 | CASTLTRTGPFEAFF | TGTGCCAGCACTCTCACCCGGACAGGGCCCTTTGAAGCTTTCTTT
TRBJ1-2 | . | . | TRBV19 | CASSIDHRGYTF | TGTGCCAGTAGTATAGATCACAGGGGCTACACCTTC
TRBJ1-2 | TRBD1 | . | TRBV6-5 | CASSTDRVGYGYTF | TGTGCCAGCAGTACTGACAGGGTAGGATATGGCTACACCTTC
TRBJ2-7 | . | . | TRBV19 | CASSSTAFYEQYF | TGTGCCAGTAGTTCGACAGCTTTCTACGAGCAGTACTTC
TRBJ1-2 | . | . | TRBV7-2 | CASRPTANYGYTF | TGTGCCAGCAGACCGACAGCCAACTATGGCTACACCTTC
TRBJ2-3 | . | once | TRBV29-1 | CSVRVTDTQYF | TGCAGCGTGCGGGTGACAGATACGCAGTATTTT
TRBJ1-4 | TRBD1 | few | TRBV2 | CATNGQGRATNEKLFF | TGTGCCACCAATGGACAGGGCCGAGCAACTAATGAAAAACTGTTTTTT
TRBJ1-5 | . | once | TRBV4-1 | CASSPGTGGHGRDAISPQHF | TGCGCCAGCAGCCCAGGAACTGGGGGACATGGAAGGGATGCAATCAGCCCCCAGCATTTT
TRBJ1-6 | . | few | TRBV19 | CASSIGRETSSPLHF | TGTGCCAGTAGTATCGGGAGGGAAACTAGCTCACCCCTCCACTTT
TRBJ2-3 | . | . | TRBV6-5 | CASRRTTPGDTQYF | TGTGCCAGCCGGAGGACTACCCCAGGCGATACGCAGTATTTT
TRBJ2-3 | TRBD2 | once | TRBV4-2 | CASSPSGNALDTQYF | TGTGCCAGCAGTCCTAGCGGCAACGCGCTAGATACGCAGTATTTT